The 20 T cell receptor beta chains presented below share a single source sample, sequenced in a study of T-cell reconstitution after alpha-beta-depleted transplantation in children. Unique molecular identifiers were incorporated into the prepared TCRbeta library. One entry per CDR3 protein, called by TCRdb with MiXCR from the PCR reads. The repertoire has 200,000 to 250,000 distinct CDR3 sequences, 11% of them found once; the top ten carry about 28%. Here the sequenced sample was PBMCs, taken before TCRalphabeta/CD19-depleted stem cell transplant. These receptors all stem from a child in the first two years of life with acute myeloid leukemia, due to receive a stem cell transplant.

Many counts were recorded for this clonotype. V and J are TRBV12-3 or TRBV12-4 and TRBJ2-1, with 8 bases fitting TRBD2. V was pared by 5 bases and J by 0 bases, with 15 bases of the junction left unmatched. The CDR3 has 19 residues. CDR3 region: CASSLPWVAGPPSYNEQFF. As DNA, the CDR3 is TGTGCCAGCAGTCTCCCGTGGGTAGCGGGACCCCCCTCCTACAATGAGCAGTTCTTC.

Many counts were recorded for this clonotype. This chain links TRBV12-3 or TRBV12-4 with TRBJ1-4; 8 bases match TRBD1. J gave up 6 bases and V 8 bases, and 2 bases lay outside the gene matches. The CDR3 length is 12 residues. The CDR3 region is CASSDRDEKLFF. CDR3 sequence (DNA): TGTGCCAGCTCGGACAGGGATGAAAAACTGTTTTTT.

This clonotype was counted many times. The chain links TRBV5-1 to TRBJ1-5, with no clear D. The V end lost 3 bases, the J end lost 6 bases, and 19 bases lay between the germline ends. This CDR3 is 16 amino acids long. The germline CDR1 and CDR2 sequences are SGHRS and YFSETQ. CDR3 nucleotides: TGCGCCAGCAGCTCCGGACCGACCGGGGATAGTCAGCCCCAGCATTTT. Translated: CASSSGPTGDSQPQHF. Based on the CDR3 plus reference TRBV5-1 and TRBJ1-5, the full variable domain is KAGVTQTPRYLIKTRGQQVTLSCSPISGHRSVSWYQQTPGQGLQFLFEYFSETQRNKGNFPGRFSGRQFSNSRSEMNVSTLELGDSALYLCASSSGPTGDSQPQHFGDGTRLSIL.

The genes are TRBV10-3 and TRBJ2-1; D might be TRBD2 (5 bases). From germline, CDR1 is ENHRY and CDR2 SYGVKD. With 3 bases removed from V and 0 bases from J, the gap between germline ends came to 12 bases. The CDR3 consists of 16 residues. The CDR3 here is CAISDRAASSYNEQFF. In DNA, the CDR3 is TGTGCCATCAGTGACCGAGCGGCAAGCTCCTACAATGAGCAGTTCTTC.

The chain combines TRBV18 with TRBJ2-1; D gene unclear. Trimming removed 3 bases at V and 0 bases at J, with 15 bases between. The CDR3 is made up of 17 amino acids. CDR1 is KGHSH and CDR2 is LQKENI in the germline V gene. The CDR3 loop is CASSPFGPSSSYNEQFF. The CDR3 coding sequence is TGTGCCAGCTCACCCTTTGGTCCCTCGAGCTCCTACAATGAGCAGTTCTTC.

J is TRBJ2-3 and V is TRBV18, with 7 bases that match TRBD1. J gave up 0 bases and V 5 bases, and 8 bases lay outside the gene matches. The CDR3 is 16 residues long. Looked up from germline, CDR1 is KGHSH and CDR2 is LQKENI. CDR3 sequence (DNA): TGTGCCAGCTCATCCGTACAGGGGATGAGCACAGATACGCAGTATTTT. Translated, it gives CASSSVQGMSTDTQYF.

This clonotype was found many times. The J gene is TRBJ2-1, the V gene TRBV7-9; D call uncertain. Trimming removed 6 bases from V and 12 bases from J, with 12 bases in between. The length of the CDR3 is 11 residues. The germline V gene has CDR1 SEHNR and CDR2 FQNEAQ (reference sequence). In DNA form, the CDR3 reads TGTGCCAGCAGTCGGAACCCAATGCAGTTCTTC. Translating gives CASSRNPMQFF.

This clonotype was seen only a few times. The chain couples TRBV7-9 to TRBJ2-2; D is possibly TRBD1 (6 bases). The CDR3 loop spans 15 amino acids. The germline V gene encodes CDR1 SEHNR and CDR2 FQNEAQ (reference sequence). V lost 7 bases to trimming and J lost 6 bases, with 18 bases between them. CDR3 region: CASNPKPQGSGELFF. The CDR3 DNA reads TGTGCCAGCAACCCGAAGCCCCAGGGGTCCGGGGAGCTGTTTTTT.

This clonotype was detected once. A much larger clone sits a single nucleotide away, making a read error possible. CDR3 sequence: CAGSVDGSSYEQYF. CDR3 in DNA: TGTGCCGGCAGCGTAGATGGTAGTTCCTACGAGCAGTACTTC. This chain uses TRBV9 with TRBJ2-7; D unclear. Germline values: CDR1 SGDLS, CDR2 YYNGEE. This CDR3 is 14 amino acids long.

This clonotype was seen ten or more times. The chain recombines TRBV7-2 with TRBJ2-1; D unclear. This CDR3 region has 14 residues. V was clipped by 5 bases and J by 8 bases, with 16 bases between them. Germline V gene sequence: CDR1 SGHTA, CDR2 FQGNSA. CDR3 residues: CASSRQVGMDEQFF. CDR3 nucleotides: TGTGCCAGCAGCCGTCAGGTAGGGATGGATGAGCAGTTCTTC.

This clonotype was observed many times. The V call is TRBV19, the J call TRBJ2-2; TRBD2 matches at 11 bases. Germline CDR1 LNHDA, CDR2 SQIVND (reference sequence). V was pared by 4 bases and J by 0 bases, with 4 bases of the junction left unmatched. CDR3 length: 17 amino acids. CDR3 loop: CASSTTSGTSNTGELFF. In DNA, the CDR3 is TGTGCCAGTAGTACGACTAGCGGGACATCGAACACCGGGGAGCTGTTTTTT. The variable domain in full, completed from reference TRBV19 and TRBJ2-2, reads DGGITQSPKYLFRKEGQNVTLSCEQNLNHDAMYWYRQDPGQGLRLIYYSQIVNDFQKGDIAEGYSVSREKKESFPLTVTSAQKNPTAFYLCASSTTSGTSNTGELFFGEGSRLTVL.

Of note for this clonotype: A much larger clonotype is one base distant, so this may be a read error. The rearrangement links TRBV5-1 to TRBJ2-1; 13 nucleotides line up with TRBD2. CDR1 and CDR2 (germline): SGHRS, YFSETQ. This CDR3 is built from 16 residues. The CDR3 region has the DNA TGCACCAGCAGCTTGGGAGGGACTAGCGGGATCAATGAGCAGTTCTTC. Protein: CTSSLGGTSGINEQFF.

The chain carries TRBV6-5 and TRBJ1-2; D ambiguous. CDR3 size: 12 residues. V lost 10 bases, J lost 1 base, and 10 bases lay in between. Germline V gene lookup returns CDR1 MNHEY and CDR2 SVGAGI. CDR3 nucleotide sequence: TGTGCCACCACAACAGTTAACTATGGCTACACCTTC. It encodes CATTTVNYGYTF.

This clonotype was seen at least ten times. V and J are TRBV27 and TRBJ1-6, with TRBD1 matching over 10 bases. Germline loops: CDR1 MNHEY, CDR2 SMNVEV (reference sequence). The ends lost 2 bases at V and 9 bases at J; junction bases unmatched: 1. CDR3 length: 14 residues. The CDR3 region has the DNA TGTGCCAGCAGTTTACGGGACAGGGGTTCACCCCTCCACTTT. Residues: CASSLRDRGSPLHF.

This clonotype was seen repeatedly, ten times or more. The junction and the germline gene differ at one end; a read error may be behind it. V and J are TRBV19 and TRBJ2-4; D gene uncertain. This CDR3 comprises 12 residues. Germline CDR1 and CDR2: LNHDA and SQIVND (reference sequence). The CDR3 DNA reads TGTGCCAGTAGTAGGGATTATGAGAATACGAACTTC. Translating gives CASSRDYENTNF.

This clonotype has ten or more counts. The CDR3 DNA sequence: TGCGCCAGCAGCTTGGCAAGCGGGGGTTCTTCAGATACGCAGTATTTT. Protein: CASSLASGGSSDTQYF. The chain recombines TRBV5-1 with TRBJ2-3; TRBD2 matches at 8 bases. The ends lost 0 bases at V and 4 bases at J; junction bases unmatched: 7. From germline, CDR1 is SGHRS and CDR2 YFSETQ. CDR3 length equals 16 residues.

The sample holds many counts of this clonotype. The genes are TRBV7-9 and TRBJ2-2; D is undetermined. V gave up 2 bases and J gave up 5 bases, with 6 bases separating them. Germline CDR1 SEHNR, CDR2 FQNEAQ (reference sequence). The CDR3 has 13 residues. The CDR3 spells CASSLYSTGELFF. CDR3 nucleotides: TGTGCCAGCAGCTTATACAGTACCGGGGAGCTGTTTTTT.

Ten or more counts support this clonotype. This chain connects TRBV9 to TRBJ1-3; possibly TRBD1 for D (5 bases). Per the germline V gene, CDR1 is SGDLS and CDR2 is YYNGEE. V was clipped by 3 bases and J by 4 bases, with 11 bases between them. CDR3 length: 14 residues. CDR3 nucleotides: TGTGCCAGCAGCGCGGGGGGAAGGGGAAACACCATATATTTT. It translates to CASSAGGRGNTIYF.

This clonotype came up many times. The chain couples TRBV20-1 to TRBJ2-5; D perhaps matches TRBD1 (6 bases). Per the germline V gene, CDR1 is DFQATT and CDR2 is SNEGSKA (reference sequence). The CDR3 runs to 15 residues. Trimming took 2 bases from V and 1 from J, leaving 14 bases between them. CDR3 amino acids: CSARYTGSPQETQYF. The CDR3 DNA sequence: TGCAGTGCTAGATATACAGGGTCACCCCAAGAGACCCAGTACTTC.

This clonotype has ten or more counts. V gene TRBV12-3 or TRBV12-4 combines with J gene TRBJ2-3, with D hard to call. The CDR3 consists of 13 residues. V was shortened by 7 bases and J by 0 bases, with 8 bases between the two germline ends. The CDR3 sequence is CASIGRSTDTQYF. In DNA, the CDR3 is TGTGCCAGCATCGGAAGGAGCACAGATACGCAGTATTTT.